Included here is one T cell receptor beta chain sequence, with context. Its antigen is as yet unknown. The data stem from a study of cytomegalovirus exposure and HLA in healthy donors. Whole-study findings and limits: Earlier analysis yielded a pattern in which most TCR beta V segments were productive about 90% or about 30% of the time. In a later analysis, TCR beta V- and J-gene trimming showed a link to a missense DCLRE1C variant.

Primers: 60 Vbeta forward and 13 Jbeta reverse. Measured with immunoSEQ multiplex PCR; TCRdb has only the in-frame clones, and not every one. The table records some 110,000 clones, approximately 78% of them present only once. Looked up from germline, CDR1 is SGHDT and CDR2 is YYEEEE. The CDR3 totals 14 residues. After removal of 3 bases from V and 10 bases from J, the junction contained 9 bases not matched to a gene. The sample comprised PBMCs. V gene TRBV5-6 combines with J gene TRBJ1-2, with 10 bases aligning to TRBD1. This TCR was recovered from a man between 35 and 55 years old in good health and CMV-seronegative. The CDR3 DNA is TGTGCCAGCAGCTATACACAGACAGGGGGCATCTACACCTTC. Translated, it gives CASSYTQTGGIYTF.